The clone carrying this TCR beta chain occurred a few times. The data derive from a study of T-cell reconstitution after alpha-beta-depleted transplantation in children. The germline V gene encodes CDR1 SGHTA and CDR2 FQGNSA. The CDR3 has 13 amino acids. Unmatched junction bases numbered 3, after V lost 5 bases and J lost 6 bases. A library of TCRbeta sequences, prepared with unique molecular identifiers, was generated. TCRdb recomputed calls from the PCR reads with MiXCR, one row per CDR3 protein. This table has over 150,000 distinct CDR3 sequences, about 6.4% appearing once. The sequence was collected from a human donor who donated a stem cell graft to a child with Wiskott-Aldrich syndrome. This chain connects TRBV7-2 to TRBJ2-4; TRBD2 aligns across 8 bases. Source: PBMCs from the stem cell graft donor, taken from the stem cell graft. DNA for the CDR3: TGTGCCAGCAGCATAGGACTAGCAAACATTCAGTACTTC. Its translation: CASSIGLANIQYF. Looking up the rest from reference TRBV7-2 and TRBJ2-4 gives the full variable domain: GAGVSQSPSNKVTEKGKDVELRCDPISGHTALYWYRQSLGQGLEFLIYFQGNSAPDKSGLPSDRFSAERTGGSVSTLTIQRTQQEDSAVYLCASSIGLANIQYFGAGTRLSVL.